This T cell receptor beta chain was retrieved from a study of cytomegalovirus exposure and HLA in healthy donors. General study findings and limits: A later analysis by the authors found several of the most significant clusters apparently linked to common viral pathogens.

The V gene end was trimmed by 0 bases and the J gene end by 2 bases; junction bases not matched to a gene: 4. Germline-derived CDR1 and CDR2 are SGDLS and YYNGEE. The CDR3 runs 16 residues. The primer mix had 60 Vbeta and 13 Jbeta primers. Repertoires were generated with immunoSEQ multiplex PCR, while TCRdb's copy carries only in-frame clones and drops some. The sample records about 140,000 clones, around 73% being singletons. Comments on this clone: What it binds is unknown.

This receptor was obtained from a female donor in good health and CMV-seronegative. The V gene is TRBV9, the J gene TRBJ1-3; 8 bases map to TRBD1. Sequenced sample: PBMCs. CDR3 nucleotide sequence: TGTGCCAGCAGCGTAGCCCCAGGGGGCCCTGGAAACACCATATATTTT. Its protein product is CASSVAPGGPGNTIYF. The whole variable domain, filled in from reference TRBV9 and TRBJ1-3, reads DSGVTQTPKHLITATGQRVTLRCSPRSGDLSVYWYQQSLDQGLQFLIQYYNGEERAKGNILERFSAQQFPDLHSELNLSSLELGDSALYFCASSVAPGGPGNTIYFGEGSWLTVV.